These T cell receptor beta chains were read from a single sample in a study of T cell repertoires in ileal Crohn's disease. Assay: immunoSEQ multiplex PCR; the TCRdb copy retains only in-frame clones and omits some. Of under 14,000 clones detected, roughly 91% appear once; the ten largest clones hold 9.5%. The material sequenced was ileal tissue. These receptor sequences come from an adult with Crohn's disease. Each CDR3 is given with its conserved first and last residue. D genes are given only for firm matches. The size field is filled for only some rows; it gives once, few, many or a size class.

V gene: TRBV29-1
D gene: TRBD1
clone size: NA
J gene: TRBJ2-7
CDR3 protein: CSVEAGTAEQYF
CDR3 DNA: TGCAGCGTTGAAGCTGGGACAGCCGAGCAGTACTTC

V gene: TRBV7-7
D gene: NA
clone size: NA
J gene: TRBJ2-1
CDR3 protein: CASSFGGLHNEQFF
CDR3 DNA: TGTGCTAGCAGCTTCGGGGGCCTCCACAATGAGCAGTTCTTC

V gene: TRBV5-4
D gene: TRBD1
clone size: NA
J gene: TRBJ1-2
CDR3 protein: CASSPGTGFYGYTF
CDR3 DNA: TGTGCCAGCAGCCCGGGGACAGGGTTTTATGGCTACACCTTC

V gene: TRBV2
D gene: TRBD2
clone size: NA
J gene: TRBJ2-5
CDR3 protein: CASSIQGEGGGTQYF
CDR3 DNA: TGTGCCAGCAGTATTCAAGGGGAGGGTGGGGGGACCCAGTACTTC

V gene: TRBV27
D gene: NA
clone size: NA
J gene: TRBJ1-3
CDR3 protein: CASREGVSGNTIYF
CDR3 DNA: TGTGCCAGCAGAGAAGGGGTCTCTGGAAACACCATATATTTT

V gene: TRBV7-6
D gene: NA
clone size: NA
J gene: TRBJ2-3
CDR3 protein: CASSLSTDTQYF
CDR3 DNA: TGTGCCAGCAGCCTAAGCACAGATACGCAGTATTTT

V gene: TRBV5-1
D gene: NA
clone size: NA
J gene: TRBJ1-2
CDR3 protein: CASSPGGPNYGYTF
CDR3 DNA: TGCGCCAGCAGCCCCGGAGGGCCCAACTATGGCTACACCTTC

V gene: TRBV5-4
D gene: NA
clone size: NA
J gene: TRBJ2-3
CDR3 protein: CSAGADTQYF
CDR3 DNA: TGTTCCGCAGGGGCAGATACGCAGTATTTT

V gene: TRBV15
D gene: NA
clone size: NA
J gene: TRBJ1-1
CDR3 protein: CATSRAQTLGTEAFF
CDR3 DNA: TGTGCCACCAGCAGGGCTCAAACCTTAGGCACTGAAGCTTTCTTT

V gene: TRBV5-5
D gene: TRBD1
clone size: NA
J gene: TRBJ2-1
CDR3 protein: CASSLEGAGYNEQFF
CDR3 DNA: TGTGCCAGCAGCTTGGAGGGGGCGGGTTACAATGAGCAGTTCTTC

V gene: TRBV7-3
D gene: NA
clone size: NA
J gene: TRBJ1-5
CDR3 protein: CASSPDSDQPQHF
CDR3 DNA: TGTGCCAGCAGCCCGGACAGCGATCAGCCCCAGCATTTT

V gene: TRBV11-3
D gene: NA
clone size: NA
J gene: TRBJ2-1
CDR3 protein: CASSLVGGNEQFF
CDR3 DNA: TGTGCCAGCAGCTTAGTGGGCGGCAATGAGCAGTTCTTC

V gene: TRBV5-1
D gene: TRBD1
clone size: NA
J gene: TRBJ2-1
CDR3 protein: CASSLGTGRDNEQFF
CDR3 DNA: TGCGCCAGCAGCCTCGGGACAGGGAGAGACAATGAGCAGTTCTTC

V gene: TRBV18
D gene: NA
clone size: few
J gene: TRBJ1-2
CDR3 protein: CASSPPERTYGYTF
CDR3 DNA: TGTGCCAGCTCACCACCGGAAAGGACTTATGGCTACACCTTC

V gene: TRBV5-6
D gene: NA
clone size: few
J gene: TRBJ1-1
CDR3 protein: CASSFTDTEAFF
CDR3 DNA: TGTGCCAGCAGTTTTACGGACACTGAAGCTTTCTTT

V gene: TRBV5-1
D gene: TRBD1
clone size: NA
J gene: TRBJ2-7
CDR3 protein: CASSSPGQNYEQYF
CDR3 DNA: TGCGCCAGCAGCTCCCCGGGACAGAACTACGAGCAGTACTTC

V gene: TRBV6-1
D gene: TRBD1
clone size: NA
J gene: TRBJ1-2
CDR3 protein: CASSGRQGARTNYGYTF
CDR3 DNA: TGTGCCAGCAGTGGACGACAGGGGGCGCGAACTAACTATGGCTACACCTTC

V gene: TRBV7-2
D gene: TRBD1
clone size: NA
J gene: TRBJ1-1
CDR3 protein: CASSLFGTGAIVEAFF
CDR3 DNA: TGTGCCAGCAGCTTATTCGGGACAGGGGCGATCGTTGAAGCTTTCTTT

V gene: TRBV6-5
D gene: NA
clone size: few
J gene: TRBJ2-7
CDR3 protein: CASSQGVGYEQYF
CDR3 DNA: TGTGCCAGCTCCCAGGGTGTGGGCTACGAGCAGTACTTC

V gene: TRBV19
D gene: TRBD1
clone size: NA
J gene: TRBJ1-5
CDR3 protein: CASSIVDRGGNQPQHF
CDR3 DNA: TGTGCCAGTAGTATAGTTGACAGGGGGGGGAATCAGCCCCAGCATTTT

V gene: TRBV7-6
D gene: NA
clone size: once
J gene: TRBJ2-1
CDR3 protein: CASSLEGSSYNEQFF
CDR3 DNA: TGTGCCAGCAGCTTAGAGGGGAGCTCCTACAATGAGCAGTTCTTC

V gene: TRBV7-2
D gene: NA
clone size: NA
J gene: TRBJ2-6
CDR3 protein: CASSFGGAGANVLTF
CDR3 DNA: TGTGCCAGCAGCTTTGGGGGAGCTGGGGCCAACGTCCTGACTTTC

V gene: TRBV28
D gene: NA
clone size: NA
J gene: TRBJ1-2
CDR3 protein: CASSLRLNYGYTF
CDR3 DNA: TGTGCCAGCAGTTTACGACTGAACTATGGCTACACCTTC

V gene: TRBV2
D gene: TRBD1
clone size: NA
J gene: TRBJ2-6
CDR3 protein: CASREQGWGANVLTF
CDR3 DNA: TGTGCCAGCAGGGAACAGGGGTGGGGGGCCAACGTCCTGACTTTC

V gene: TRBV6-5
D gene: TRBD1
clone size: NA
J gene: TRBJ1-2
CDR3 protein: CASSRGQGVSYGYTF
CDR3 DNA: TGTGCCAGCAGTCGGGGACAGGGGGTGAGCTATGGCTACACCTTC

V gene: TRBV30
D gene: TRBD1
clone size: NA
J gene: TRBJ1-1
CDR3 protein: CAWIPRGGLGEAFF
CDR3 DNA: TGTGCCTGGATTCCCAGGGGGGGGCTCGGTGAAGCTTTCTTT

V gene: TRBV20-1
D gene: NA
clone size: once
J gene: TRBJ1-1
CDR3 protein: CSWLMNTEAFF
CDR3 DNA: TGCAGTTGGCTTATGAACACTGAAGCTTTCTTT